The TCR beta chain described here comes from a study of shared clonotypes between healthy human individuals. Method: immunoSEQ multiplex PCR; TCRdb's copy keeps in-frame clones and lacks some. The data show over a million clones, around 97% seen once. Sequenced input: naive CD4+ T cells sorted from blood. Subset meaning: CD45RA+ positively selected. This receptor was taken from a man younger than 40 in good health.

CDR3 sequence (DNA): TGTGCCAGCAGCCCCTCGGCGGCCAACGTCCTGACTTTC. The encoded protein is CASSPSAANVLTF. V and J are TRBV7-9 and TRBJ2-6; the D is unclear. Germline-derived CDR1 and CDR2 are SEHNR and FQNEAQ (reference sequence). The CDR3 is 13 residues long. V dropped 5 bases and J dropped 6 bases, with 8 bases sitting between them. The variable domain in full, completed from reference TRBV7-9 and TRBJ2-6, reads DTGVSQNPRHKITKRGQNVTFRCDPISEHNRLYWYRQTLGQGPEFLTYFQNEAQLEKSRLLSDRFSAERPKGSFSTLEIQRTEQGDSAMYLCASSPSAANVLTFGAGSRLTVL.